One sample yielded the 22 T cell receptor beta chains listed below, sequenced in a study of T cell repertoires in cytomegalovirus infection. For these TCRs, the target antigens are not known. TCRdb reprocessed the reads with MiXCR, giving one entry per CDR3 protein. The sample records 450,000 to 600,000 distinct CDR3 sequences, roughly a third being singletons. Sequenced material: cultured PBMCs, taken from culture after CMV antigen stimulation. Every receptor here comes from a human donor in good health (CMV status not recorded). Some clones in this sample may be carry-over from other donors' samples.

The sample holds a few counts of this clonotype. V usage is TRBV27 and J usage is TRBJ2-5; D ambiguous. The CDR3 is 15 residues long. V was pared by 4 bases and J by 2 bases, with 14 bases between. Looked up from germline, CDR1 is MNHEY and CDR2 is SMNVEV (reference sequence). DNA of the CDR3: TGTGCCAGCAGTTCCCACCCCCGGGCACAAGAGACCCAGTACTTC. Translation: CASSSHPRAQETQYF.

This chain connects TRBV28 to TRBJ1-4; 9 positions match TRBD1. With 8 bases clipped from V and 6 bases from J, the junction kept 10 bases outside the gene matches. This CDR3 comprises 15 residues. Germline values: CDR1 MDHEN, CDR2 SYDVKM. For the CDR3, the DNA is TGTGCCAGCTCTACTCCGGGACAGGGTCATGAAAAACTGTTTTTT. It specifies CASSTPGQGHEKLFF. The whole variable domain, filled in from reference TRBV28 and TRBJ1-4, reads DVKVTQSSRYLVKRTGEKVFLECVQDMDHENMFWYRQDPGLGLRLIYFSYDVKMKEKGDIPEGYSVSREKKERFSLILESASTNQTSMYLCASSTPGQGHEKLFFGSGTQLSVL.

This clonotype is termed medium-sized. The J gene is TRBJ1-1, the V gene TRBV7-2, with 9 bases aligning to TRBD1. V lost 6 bases and J lost 1; bases outside the gene matches: 9. This CDR3 has 16 residues. Germline V gene lookup returns CDR1 SGHTA and CDR2 FQGNSA. CDR3 nucleotide sequence: TGTGCCAGCAGACTACTACAGGGGGCGAAGAACACTGAAGCTTTCTTT. It translates to CASRLLQGAKNTEAFF.

V gene TRBV4-1 combines with J gene TRBJ2-3, with TRBD1 matching 9 bases. Germline values: CDR1 MGHRA, CDR2 YSYEKL. With 3 bases clipped from V and 3 bases from J, the junction kept 16 bases outside the gene matches. This CDR3 comprises 19 residues. The CDR3 nucleotides are TGCGCCAGCAGCCAGCCTTATTTAGGGACAGGGAAAGGAACAGATACGCAGTATTTT. As protein: CASSQPYLGTGKGTDTQYF.

The chain has TRBV20-1 and TRBJ2-1; D not certain. Trimming pared 6 bases from V and 1 base from J, leaving 13 bases between. Germline CDR1 DFQATT, CDR2 SNEGSKA (reference sequence). This CDR3 spans 14 amino acids. The CDR3 loop reads CSAQTGLSYNEQFF. The CDR3 DNA sequence: TGCAGTGCCCAGACCGGGTTGTCCTACAATGAGCAGTTCTTC.

The chain employs TRBV28 and TRBJ2-3; 12 positions agree with TRBD2. J was trimmed by 8 bases and V by 6 bases; bases with no gene match: 9. The CDR3 is 15 residues long. The V gene's germline CDR1 is MDHEN and CDR2 SYDVKM. CDR3 region: CASSLTSGSLGTQYF. Written as DNA, the CDR3 is TGTGCCAGCAGCCTGACTAGCGGGAGTCTGGGTACGCAGTATTTT.

This clonotype has more than one count but fewer than ten. The chain recombines TRBV28 with TRBJ2-7, with a tentative D call TRBD2 (5 bases). CDR3 length equals 15 residues. Per the germline V gene, CDR1 is MDHEN and CDR2 is SYDVKM. The V gene lost 5 bases and the J gene lost 4 bases, with 18 bases spanning the gap. The CDR3: CASSRPQVGSYEQYF. Written as DNA, the CDR3 is TGTGCCAGCAGTAGGCCCCAGGTAGGGAGTTACGAGCAGTACTTC. Filled out from reference TRBV28 and TRBJ2-7, the complete variable domain reads DVKVTQSSRYLVKRTGEKVFLECVQDMDHENMFWYRQDPGLGLRLIYFSYDVKMKEKGDIPEGYSVSREKKERFSLILESASTNQTSMYLCASSRPQVGSYEQYFGPGTRLTVT.

This clonotype was seen more than once but under ten times. The rearrangement uses TRBV10-3 and TRBJ2-3, with unresolved D. The CDR3 consists of 15 residues. In germline, CDR1 is ENHRY, CDR2 SYGVKD. V lost 6 bases to trimming and J lost 2 bases, with 15 bases between them. The CDR3 is CAISLRQSDTDTQYF. The DNA for the CDR3 is TGTGCCATCAGCCTTCGTCAGAGTGACACAGATACGCAGTATTTT.

The J gene is TRBJ2-7, the V gene TRBV7-2; no definite D call. Germline V gene sequence: CDR1 SGHTA, CDR2 FQGNSA. CDR3 size: 14 residues. V shed 0 bases and J shed 3 bases, with 9 bases lying between them. The CDR3: CASSLAPQIYEQYF. For the CDR3, the DNA is TGTGCCAGCAGCTTAGCGCCCCAGATCTACGAGCAGTACTTC. The full variable domain, completed using reference TRBV7-2 and TRBJ2-7, is GAGVSQSPSNKVTEKGKDVELRCDPISGHTALYWYRQSLGQGLEFLIYFQGNSAPDKSGLPSDRFSAERTGGSVSTLTIQRTQQEDSAVYLCASSLAPQIYEQYFGPGTRLTVT.

The chain recombines TRBV27 with TRBJ2-4, with unresolved D. The CDR3 has 14 amino acids. V was clipped by 0 bases and J by 3 bases, with 6 bases between them. Germline CDR1 reads MNHEY; CDR2 reads SMNVEV (reference sequence). The CDR3, as DNA: TGTGCCAGCAGTTTATCGTATGACAAAAACATTCAGTACTTC. Translation: CASSLSYDKNIQYF.

This clonotype was observed a handful of times. The rearrangement joins TRBV14 to TRBJ2-1; D may match TRBD1 or TRBD2 (6 bases each). Germline-derived CDR1 and CDR2 are SGHDN and FVKESK. The CDR3 runs 20 residues. The ends were cut back, 0 bases at V and 7 bases at J, with 28 bases in the middle. The CDR3 nucleotides read TGTGCCAGCAGCCAAGAAGTAGGTCCCCGGGAAGGGGGGATGAAAAATGAGCAGTTCTTC. Translation gives CASSQEVGPREGGMKNEQFF.

V and J are TRBV19 and TRBJ2-7; D gene unclear. V lost 4 bases, J lost 2 bases, and 15 bases lay in between. Per germline, CDR1 LNHDA and CDR2 SQIVND (reference sequence). The CDR3 is 15 amino acids. The CDR3 region has the DNA TGTGCCAGTAGTACCGTTGGACGGATTACCTACGAGCAGTACTTC. Encoded protein: CASSTVGRITYEQYF.

The table lists this clonotype with a few counts. This chain joins TRBV7-2 and TRBJ1-1, with D possibly being TRBD1 (5 bases). The V gene lost 3 bases and the J gene lost 5 bases, with 13 bases spanning the gap. Germline V gene lookup returns CDR1 SGHTA and CDR2 FQGNSA. The CDR3 is 14 residues long. The CDR3 bases are TGTGCCAGCAGCTTTCTTAATCGGGGGACTGAAGCTTTCTTT. It is translated as CASSFLNRGTEAFF.

The J gene is TRBJ1-1, the V gene TRBV4-1; possibly TRBD1 for D (5 bases). The CDR3 consists of 15 residues. Germline V gene lookup returns CDR1 MGHRA and CDR2 YSYEKL. The V gene lost 0 bases and the J gene lost 4 bases, with 12 bases spanning the gap. The CDR3 spells CASSQESRRGTEAFF. The CDR3 nucleotides are TGCGCCAGCAGCCAAGAAAGCAGGAGGGGCACTGAAGCTTTCTTT.

V and J are TRBV18 and TRBJ2-7; D is unclear. The V end was cut by 3 bases, the J end by 5 bases, with 5 bases between. The germline V gene has CDR1 KGHSH and CDR2 LQKENI. CDR3 length: 11 amino acids. CDR3 DNA: TGTGCCAGCTCACCTCTCGACGAGCAGTACTTC. This sequence encodes CASSPLDEQYF.

This chain connects TRBV4-1 to TRBJ2-3, with 7 bases fitting TRBD2. J was trimmed by 11 bases and V by 0 bases; bases with no gene match: 11. Per germline, CDR1 MGHRA and CDR2 YSYEKL. This CDR3 is built from 15 residues. The CDR3: CASSQDRRGGPGQYF. CDR3 coding DNA: TGCGCCAGCAGCCAAGATCGTCGGGGAGGGCCGGGGCAGTATTTT.

The J gene is TRBJ2-5, the V gene TRBV4-1; possibly TRBD2 for D (5 bases). Trimming left V 2 bases short and J 4 bases short, with 17 bases between. The CDR3 has 16 residues. Looked up from germline, CDR1 is MGHRA and CDR2 is YSYEKL. The CDR3 region has the DNA TGCGCCAGCAGCCAACAACTCGGGGATGGTGCAGAGACCCAGTACTTC. It is translated as CASSQQLGDGAETQYF.

The sample holds many counts of this clonotype. The chain employs TRBV7-2 and TRBJ2-5; 9 positions agree with TRBD1. Germline CDR1 SGHTA, CDR2 FQGNSA. This CDR3 is built from 15 residues. With 1 base clipped from V and 5 bases from J, the junction kept 5 bases outside the gene matches. CDR3 DNA sequence: TGTGCCAGCAGCTTAGTAACAGGGGGCGTCGAGACCCAGTACTTC. Translated, it gives CASSLVTGGVETQYF.

This clonotype turned up a few times. The chain combines TRBV27 with TRBJ1-2; 10 bases align to TRBD1. The germline gives CDR1 MNHEY, CDR2 SMNVEV (reference sequence). The CDR3 loop spans 13 amino acids. The ends lost 5 bases at V and 5 bases at J; junction bases unmatched: 2. CDR3 sequence (DNA): TGTGCCAGCAGTCGACAGGGGGCGTATGGCTACACCTTC. This gives the protein CASSRQGAYGYTF.

This clonotype was counted only a few times. The rearrangement uses TRBV4-1 and TRBJ2-6; no firm D call. The CDR3 is 16 residues long. Germline assignment: CDR1 MGHRA and CDR2 YSYEKL. The V gene lost 0 bases and the J gene lost 2 bases, with 8 bases spanning the gap. The CDR3 region is CASSQERGTGANVLTF. The CDR3 nucleotides are TGCGCCAGCAGCCAAGAACGTGGAACTGGGGCCAACGTCCTGACTTTC.

This chain uses TRBV20-1 with TRBJ2-7; TRBD2 might be the D (6 bases). Per germline, CDR1 DFQATT and CDR2 SNEGSKA (reference sequence). The ends were cut back, 2 bases at V and 2 bases at J, with 16 bases in the middle. This CDR3 contains 15 residues. CDR3 protein: CSARSVRGITYEQYF. The CDR3 DNA is TGCAGTGCTAGATCTGTTCGGGGGATAACCTACGAGCAGTACTTC.

This clonotype was observed many times. The chain carries TRBV7-2 and TRBJ2-1; D is ambiguous. The CDR3 length is 12 residues. Looked up from germline, CDR1 is SGHTA and CDR2 is FQGNSA. V lost 2 bases and J lost 13, with 12 bases in between. Here the CDR3 DNA reads TGTGCCAGCAGCTTACTCCCCTCTCAACAGTTCTTC. It yields the protein CASSLLPSQQFF.